This T cell receptor (beta chain) derives from a study of T cell responses to AZD1222 COVID-19 vaccine. Only in-frame clones appear in the TCRdb table, and some are missing; sequencing was by immunoSEQ multiplex PCR. The sample lists about 110,000 clones, 70% to 90% occurring once. The study, taken as a whole, reports: Just 5 to 7 people given AZD1222 tested seropositive at baseline.

The CDR3 runs to 13 residues. CDR1 is MNHEY and CDR2 is SVGAGI in the germline V gene. V lost 2 bases and J 7 bases, leaving 11 bases between the germline ends. Comments on this clone: The antigen is not known.

Sequences were derived from peripheral blood, sampled 28 days after the second AZD1222 dose. The TCR originated in an adult who received the AZD1222 COVID-19 vaccine. The gene calls are TRBV6-5 and TRBJ1-2; D not certain. In DNA, the CDR3 is TGTGCCAGCAGTTACCGGGAATTTGGTGGCTACACCTTC. This encodes CASSYREFGGYTF.